Included here is one TCR beta chain sequence, with context. Its antigen is not yet known. The sample holds no much larger clone one base away, and base qualities are not on file. TCR beta VDJ combination and CDR3 sequence profiling used genomic DNA as the template. An Illumina HiSeq 2000 was the platform used for TCR repertoire sequencing. As for the original processing: Repertoire assessment relied on Simpson's diversity index, CDR3 size and DJ length profiles, and TRBV/TRBJ rearrangement plots. The most abundant DNA sequence in the deep sequencing data was defined as the immunodominant clone. CDR3 amino acid sequences were screened for sharing across subjects and were compared with published repertoires and the VDJdb database. TCRdb trimmed the raw reads at Q25, called clones with MiXCR and kept productive beta chains. Rows are unified per CDR3 protein, each entry keeping the most common DNA and genes. The V and J calls and clone size come from TCRdb's table, not from the authors' own analysis. This sample is represented by some 200,000 distinct CDR3 sequences; roughly 55% of them were singletons. The top ten clonotypes cover 25% to 35% of the sample.

In this study, sorted CD4+ and CD8+ T cells from the blood of healthy subjects and of severe aplastic anemia patients had their TCR repertoires deep-sequenced. Ficoll-Paque density gradient centrifugation was used to isolate peripheral blood mononuclear cells. Before DNA extraction, CD4+ and CD8+ T cells were sorted with FACS or magnetic beads. This sample was taken from a study of CD8+CD57+ T cells in acquired aplastic anemia (dated by TCRdb to between 2018 and 2020). Describing the broader study: A mean of about 3 ug of DNA, ranging from roughly 0.18 to 30 ug, was extracted from sorted CD4+ and CD8+ cells. Healthy donor samples averaged around 10 million reads for CD4+ and 11 million to 13 million for CD8+ cells.

What the authors observed across the whole study: No significant difference in CD8+ Simpson's diversity was found between patients and healthy controls (P=0.060). About 28 CD8+ CDR3 sequences were found in both patients and controls but appeared to be highly expressed in patients and within the immunodominant clones of the patients.

Counted from cysteine to phenylalanine, this CDR3 has 16 amino acids. Of the read, only the CDR3 DNA is kept; its 48 bases are in frame from base 1. V and J are trimmed by 2 bases and 4 bases, and the gene matches miss 7 bases of the junction. CDR1 is given as SGHVS and CDR2 as FQNEAQ, both from the germline V gene. This clonotype was obtained from a human donor in good health. Sequencing was performed on sorted CD4+, CD8+, or CD8+CD57+ T cells (not recorded which) from PBMCs. The rearrangement combines TRBV7-8 with TRBJ2-3, and TRBD2 aligns with 9 junction nucleotides. The DNA sequence follows: TGTGCCAGCAGCTTAATCGGCGGGAGGGCCCCAGATACGCAGTATTTT. Its protein reads: CASSLIGGRAPDTQYF.